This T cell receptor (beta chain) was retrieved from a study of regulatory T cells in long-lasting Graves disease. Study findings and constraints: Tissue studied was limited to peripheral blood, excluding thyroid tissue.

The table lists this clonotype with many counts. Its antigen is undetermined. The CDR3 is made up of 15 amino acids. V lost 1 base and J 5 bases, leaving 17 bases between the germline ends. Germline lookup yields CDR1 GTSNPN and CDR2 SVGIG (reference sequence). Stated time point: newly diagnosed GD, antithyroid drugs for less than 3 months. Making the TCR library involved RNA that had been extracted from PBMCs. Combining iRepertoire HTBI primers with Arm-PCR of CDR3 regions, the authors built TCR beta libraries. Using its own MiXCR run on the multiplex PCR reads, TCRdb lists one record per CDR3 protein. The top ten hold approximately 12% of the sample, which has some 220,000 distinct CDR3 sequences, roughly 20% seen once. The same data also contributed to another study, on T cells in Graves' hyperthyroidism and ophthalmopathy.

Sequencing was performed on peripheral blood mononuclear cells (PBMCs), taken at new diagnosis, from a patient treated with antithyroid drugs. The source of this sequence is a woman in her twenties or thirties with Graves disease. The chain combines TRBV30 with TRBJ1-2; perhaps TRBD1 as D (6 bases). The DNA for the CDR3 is TGTGCCTGGAGTGGACAGGCCCTGTCGGAATATGGCTACACCTTC. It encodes CAWSGQALSEYGYTF.